The rows below give T cell receptor beta chains drawn from one sample of a study of T cells after posttransplantation cyclophosphamide. The table came from immunoSEQ multiplex PCR; TCRdb's copy has only in-frame clones and leaves some out. The table has tens of thousands of clones, about 90% seen once. Sequenced sample: PBMCs. Every receptor here comes from a woman aged 45-65 years in good health and a related stem cell transplant donor. CDR3s include the opening cysteine and the closing phenylalanine or tryptophan. The order of the fields is J gene, clone size, D gene, V gene, CDR3 protein, CDR3 DNA. A D gene is named only where the DNA matches it firmly. Clone sizes are given selectively: once, few, many, or a class where the clone is expanded.

J gene: TRBJ2-7; clone size: NA; D gene: TRBD1; V gene: TRBV9; CDR3 protein: CASSVTGTGPVEQYF; CDR3 DNA: TGTGCCAGCAGCGTAACCGGGACAGGGCCTGTCGAGCAGTACTTC
J gene: TRBJ2-3; clone size: once; D gene: TRBD2; V gene: TRBV5-1; CDR3 protein: CASSQGLAGYTDTQYF; CDR3 DNA: TGCGCCAGCAGCCAGGGACTAGCGGGGTACACAGATACGCAGTATTTT
J gene: TRBJ1-1; clone size: NA; D gene: NA; V gene: TRBV6-5; CDR3 protein: CASSDTSAGNEAFF; CDR3 DNA: TGTGCCAGCAGTGACACCTCCGCGGGAAATGAAGCTTTCTTT
J gene: TRBJ1-1; clone size: NA; D gene: NA; V gene: TRBV19; CDR3 protein: CASSIGSGARSTEAFF; CDR3 DNA: TGTGCCAGTAGTATAGGCTCAGGGGCTCGGAGCACTGAAGCTTTCTTT
J gene: TRBJ1-4; clone size: NA; D gene: NA; V gene: TRBV6-4; CDR3 protein: CASSETPFDEKLFF; CDR3 DNA: TGTGCCAGCAGTGAGACACCGTTTGATGAAAAACTGTTTTTT
J gene: TRBJ2-1; clone size: NA; D gene: TRBD2; V gene: TRBV11-2; CDR3 protein: CASSFLTLAGVNNEQFF; CDR3 DNA: TGTGCCAGCAGCTTCCTTACCCTAGCGGGAGTAAACAATGAGCAGTTCTTC
J gene: TRBJ2-1; clone size: NA; D gene: TRBD2; V gene: TRBV5-6; CDR3 protein: CASRTSGINEQFF; CDR3 DNA: TGTGCCAGCCGGACTAGCGGGATCAATGAGCAGTTCTTC
J gene: TRBJ1-1; clone size: NA; D gene: NA; V gene: TRBV28; CDR3 protein: CASSLEPGEAEAFF; CDR3 DNA: TGTGCCAGCAGTTTAGAGCCTGGGGAGGCTGAAGCTTTCTTT
J gene: TRBJ2-4; clone size: NA; D gene: TRBD1; V gene: TRBV5-6; CDR3 protein: CASSVRTGDALAKNIQYF; CDR3 DNA: TGTGCCAGCTCCGTGAGGACAGGGGACGCTCTAGCCAAAAACATTCAGTACTTC
J gene: TRBJ2-4; clone size: NA; D gene: NA; V gene: TRBV11-2; CDR3 protein: CASSRGGGPFNSKNIQYF; CDR3 DNA: TGTGCCAGCAGCAGAGGGGGGGGGCCATTCAATTCCAAAAACATTCAGTACTTC
J gene: TRBJ2-3; clone size: NA; D gene: TRBD2; V gene: TRBV19; CDR3 protein: CASSVPGLAVADTQYF; CDR3 DNA: TGTGCCAGTAGTGTTCCGGGACTAGCGGTCGCAGATACGCAGTATTTT
J gene: TRBJ2-3; clone size: NA; D gene: TRBD2; V gene: TRBV7-6; CDR3 protein: CASSLGLAGYTDTQYF; CDR3 DNA: TGTGCCAGCAGCTTAGGGCTAGCGGGTTACACAGATACGCAGTATTTT
J gene: TRBJ1-6; clone size: NA; D gene: TRBD1; V gene: TRBV28; CDR3 protein: CASSLLPGQTYNSPLHF; CDR3 DNA: TGTGCCAGCAGTTTACTTCCGGGACAGACCTATAATTCCCCCCTCCACTTT
J gene: TRBJ1-1; clone size: few; D gene: NA; V gene: TRBV2; CDR3 protein: CASSVTEAFF; CDR3 DNA: TGTGCCAGCAGTGTAACTGAAGCTTTCTTT
J gene: TRBJ2-7; clone size: NA; D gene: TRBD1; V gene: TRBV5-1; CDR3 protein: CASSLGTGGNYEQYF; CDR3 DNA: TGCGCCAGCAGCTTGGGGACAGGGGGCAACTACGAGCAGTACTTC
J gene: TRBJ2-3; clone size: NA; D gene: NA; V gene: TRBV11-3; CDR3 protein: CASSSTRGPADTQYF; CDR3 DNA: TGTGCCAGCAGCTCTACCAGGGGTCCCGCAGATACGCAGTATTTT
J gene: TRBJ2-7; clone size: NA; D gene: TRBD2; V gene: TRBV13; CDR3 protein: CASSFGGRPLYEQYF; CDR3 DNA: TGTGCCAGCAGCTTCGGCGGGAGGCCCCTCTACGAGCAGTACTTC
J gene: TRBJ2-2; clone size: NA; D gene: TRBD2; V gene: TRBV7-3; CDR3 protein: CASSPQAGGPGTGELFF; CDR3 DNA: TGTGCCAGCAGCCCCCAAGCGGGAGGGCCGGGCACCGGGGAGCTGTTTTTT
J gene: TRBJ2-5; clone size: NA; D gene: TRBD2; V gene: TRBV30; CDR3 protein: CAWSRQRLAGNQETQYF; CDR3 DNA: TGTGCCTGGAGTCGTCAAAGACTAGCGGGGAACCAAGAGACCCAGTACTTC
J gene: TRBJ2-1; clone size: NA; D gene: NA; V gene: TRBV18; CDR3 protein: CASSPPIRSSYNEQFF; CDR3 DNA: TGTGCCAGCTCACCACCGATACGTAGCTCCTACAATGAGCAGTTCTTC
J gene: TRBJ2-7; clone size: NA; D gene: TRBD1; V gene: TRBV7-8; CDR3 protein: CASSRTGGEQYF; CDR3 DNA: TGTGCCAGCAGCCGGACAGGGGGCGAGCAGTACTTC
J gene: TRBJ2-7; clone size: NA; D gene: TRBD1; V gene: TRBV6-1; CDR3 protein: CASIRQGYEQYF; CDR3 DNA: TGTGCCAGCATTAGACAGGGGTACGAGCAGTACTTC
J gene: TRBJ2-1; clone size: NA; D gene: TRBD2; V gene: TRBV7-2; CDR3 protein: CASSLDGLAGGREQFF; CDR3 DNA: TGTGCCAGCAGCTTAGACGGACTAGCGGGGGGGCGAGAGCAGTTCTTC
J gene: TRBJ1-1; clone size: once; D gene: TRBD1; V gene: TRBV7-9; CDR3 protein: CASSPTTGFFTEAFF; CDR3 DNA: TGTGCCAGCAGCCCCACGACAGGGTTTTTCACTGAAGCTTTCTTT
J gene: TRBJ1-3; clone size: NA; D gene: NA; V gene: TRBV11-3; CDR3 protein: CASSLVGGTIYF; CDR3 DNA: TGTGCCAGCAGCTTAGTTGGAGGCACCATATATTTT
J gene: TRBJ1-3; clone size: NA; D gene: NA; V gene: TRBV29-1; CDR3 protein: CSGGVSGNTIYF; CDR3 DNA: TGCAGCGGGGGGGTCTCTGGAAACACCATATATTTT
J gene: TRBJ1-6; clone size: NA; D gene: TRBD1; V gene: TRBV7-9; CDR3 protein: CASSLVGQRNSPLHF; CDR3 DNA: TGTGCCAGCAGCTTAGTGGGACAGAGGAATTCACCCCTCCACTTT
J gene: TRBJ2-3; clone size: NA; D gene: NA; V gene: TRBV5-1; CDR3 protein: CASSLGTVSTDTQYF; CDR3 DNA: TGCGCCAGCAGCTTGGGGACAGTCAGCACAGATACGCAGTATTTT
J gene: TRBJ2-1; clone size: once; D gene: NA; V gene: TRBV5-4; CDR3 protein: CASSLRRETYNEQFF; CDR3 DNA: TGTGCCAGCAGCTTAAGGAGGGAGACCTACAATGAGCAGTTCTTC
J gene: TRBJ1-2; clone size: NA; D gene: TRBD1; V gene: TRBV7-2; CDR3 protein: CASSPDRAGGSYGYTF; CDR3 DNA: TGTGCCAGCAGCCCAGATAGGGCAGGGGGCAGCTATGGCTACACCTTC
J gene: TRBJ2-7; clone size: NA; D gene: NA; V gene: TRBV7-2; CDR3 protein: CASSFEITSGEQYF; CDR3 DNA: TGTGCCAGCAGCTTCGAAATAACCTCGGGCGAGCAGTACTTC
J gene: TRBJ2-2; clone size: NA; D gene: TRBD1; V gene: TRBV4-1; CDR3 protein: CASSHSGTATGELFF; CDR3 DNA: TGCGCCAGCAGCCATTCCGGGACAGCCACCGGGGAGCTGTTTTTT
J gene: TRBJ2-1; clone size: NA; D gene: NA; V gene: TRBV7-8; CDR3 protein: CASSFQPRGNEQFF; CDR3 DNA: TGTGCCAGCAGCTTCCAACCACGGGGGAATGAGCAGTTCTTC
J gene: TRBJ2-7; clone size: NA; D gene: TRBD1; V gene: TRBV7-6; CDR3 protein: CASSSPTGGYEQYF; CDR3 DNA: TGTGCCAGCAGCTCCCCGACAGGGGGCTACGAGCAGTACTTC
J gene: TRBJ2-7; clone size: NA; D gene: NA; V gene: TRBV7-2; CDR3 protein: CASSLGQARTHEQYF; CDR3 DNA: TGTGCCAGCAGCTTAGGGCAGGCAAGAACCCACGAGCAGTACTTC
J gene: TRBJ1-5; clone size: NA; D gene: NA; V gene: TRBV5-6; CDR3 protein: CASSYGQNSNQPQHF; CDR3 DNA: TGTGCCAGCAGCTACGGACAGAATAGCAATCAGCCCCAGCATTTT
J gene: TRBJ2-6; clone size: NA; D gene: NA; V gene: TRBV5-1; CDR3 protein: CASSSQGSGANVLTF; CDR3 DNA: TGCGCCAGCAGCTCGCAGGGCTCTGGGGCCAACGTCCTGACTTTC
J gene: TRBJ2-3; clone size: once; D gene: NA; V gene: TRBV7-3; CDR3 protein: CASSLELLTDTQYF; CDR3 DNA: TGTGCCAGCAGCTTAGAACTCCTCACAGATACGCAGTATTTT
J gene: TRBJ2-3; clone size: few; D gene: NA; V gene: TRBV4-1; CDR3 protein: CASSLPDWPAKYTDTQYF; CDR3 DNA: TGCGCCAGCAGCCTCCCGGACTGGCCAGCAAAATACACAGATACGCAGTATTTT
J gene: TRBJ1-3; clone size: few; D gene: NA; V gene: TRBV5-6; CDR3 protein: CASSLRQYSGNTIYF; CDR3 DNA: TGTGCCAGCAGCCTAAGACAGTACTCTGGAAACACCATATATTTT
J gene: TRBJ1-2; clone size: NA; D gene: NA; V gene: TRBV6-1; CDR3 protein: CASSPSRQYGYGYTF; CDR3 DNA: TGTGCCAGCAGTCCGTCTCGACAGTATGGCTATGGCTACACCTTC
J gene: TRBJ2-5; clone size: NA; D gene: NA; V gene: TRBV6-1; CDR3 protein: CASSDGEQETQYF; CDR3 DNA: TGTGCCAGCAGCGACGGAGAACAAGAGACCCAGTACTTC
J gene: TRBJ1-2; clone size: once; D gene: NA; V gene: TRBV5-8; CDR3 protein: CASSSGLTFYGYTF; CDR3 DNA: TGTGCCAGCAGCTCCGGACTGACATTCTATGGCTACACCTTC
J gene: TRBJ2-1; clone size: NA; D gene: TRBD2; V gene: TRBV7-9; CDR3 protein: CASSSAWTSGDRNEQFF; CDR3 DNA: TGTGCCAGCAGCTCCGCATGGACTAGCGGGGACCGCAATGAGCAGTTCTTC
J gene: TRBJ2-7; clone size: NA; D gene: TRBD1; V gene: TRBV6-1; CDR3 protein: CASRRQGAQAYEQYF; CDR3 DNA: TGTGCCAGCAGAAGACAGGGGGCGCAGGCCTACGAGCAGTACTTC
J gene: TRBJ2-1; clone size: NA; D gene: NA; V gene: TRBV10-2; CDR3 protein: CASSERALSRFF; CDR3 DNA: TGCGCCAGCAGTGAAAGAGCACTTTCGCGGTTCTTC
J gene: TRBJ1-1; clone size: NA; D gene: TRBD1; V gene: TRBV19; CDR3 protein: CASSTGGGTEAFF; CDR3 DNA: TGTGCCAGTAGCACAGGGGGCGGCACTGAAGCTTTCTTT